The 21 T cell receptor beta chains in this list originate from one sample, sequenced in a study of monozygotic twins with inflammatory bowel disease. TCRdb re-called the 5' RACE reads and shows each CDR3 protein once, DNA omitted. The listing contains about 300,000 distinct CDR3 sequences. The sequenced material came from blood. The origin of the receptors is a human donor with ulcerative colitis or Crohn's disease, or a healthy co-twin of an affected twin (not recorded which).

This rearrangement joins TRBV3-1 to TRBJ2-3; TCRdb reports TRBD1, a call that lacks DNA to check it against. The CDR3 has 16 residues. The V gene's germline CDR1 is LGHDT and CDR2 YNNKEL (reference sequence). The CDR3 is CASSQEGPGSTDTQYF.

The rearrangement joins TRBV6-2 or TRBV6-3 to TRBJ2-7; TCRdb indicates TRBD1, and absent DNA this call remains unverified. The CDR3 runs 16 residues. Germline CDR1 MNHEY, CDR2 SVGEGT. The CDR3 loop reads CASSYSRQGRTYEQYF.

V is TRBV5-1 and J is TRBJ2-3; TCRdb picks TRBD2, but there is no DNA to check that call. The CDR3 runs 12 residues. From germline, CDR1 is SGHRS and CDR2 YFSETQ. CDR3: CASSLVGPTQYF.

The genes are TRBV2 and TRBJ2-5; with no DNA, the TCRdb D assignment of TRBD1 cannot be verified. The CDR3 is made up of 13 amino acids. In germline, CDR1 is SNHLY, CDR2 FYNNEI. This CDR3 reads CASKVSGRETQYF.

The chain has TRBV5-6 and TRBJ2-2. Germline V gene data show CDR1 as SGHDT and CDR2 as YYEEEE. This CDR3 is built from 13 residues. CDR3 sequence reads: CASSLVVTGELFF. Filled out from reference TRBV5-6 and TRBJ2-2, the complete variable domain reads DAGVTQSPTHLIKTRGQQVTLRCSPKSGHDTVSWYQQALGQGPQFIFQYYEEEERQRGNFPDRFSGHQFPNYSSELNVNALLLGDSALYLCASSLVVTGELFFGEGSRLTVL.

The rearrangement links TRBV5-1 to TRBJ2-1; TCRdb picks TRBD1, but there is no DNA to check that call. Per germline, CDR1 SGHRS and CDR2 YFSETQ. CDR3 length: 13 residues. CDR3 in amino acids: CASSPDRINEQFF.

The rearrangement links TRBV29-1 to TRBJ2-7; as DNA is missing, the TRBD1 call by TCRdb cannot be tested. Germline loops: CDR1 SQVTM, CDR2 ANQGSEA. CDR3 length: 12 residues. This CDR3 reads CSVGGQGGEQYF.

This rearrangement joins TRBV20-1 to TRBJ2-2; without DNA, the TCRdb call of TRBD1 cannot be checked. The CDR3 contains 20 residues. Per the germline V gene, CDR1 is DFQATT and CDR2 is SNEGSKA (reference sequence). This CDR3 reads CSAREDRAHQEHTNTGELFF.

The V and J genes are TRBV9 and TRBJ2-7; checking the TCRdb D call of TRBD2 is not possible without DNA. CDR1 SGDLS and CDR2 YYNGEE come from the germline V gene. The CDR3 totals 15 residues. The CDR3 sequence is CASSVSSGVLDEQYF.

Measured by frequency, this clonotype is medium-sized (0.01 to 0.1%). The chain carries TRBV3-1 and TRBJ1-5. Germline-derived CDR1 and CDR2 are LGHDT and YNNKEL (reference sequence). This CDR3 has 14 amino acids. The CDR3 loop reads CASSPGLLGQPQHF.

The chain employs TRBV7-3 and TRBJ1-1; TCRdb indicates TRBD1, and absent DNA this call remains unverified. Germline V CDR1 and CDR2: SGHTA, FQGTGA. This CDR3 is 13 amino acids long. The CDR3 reads CASGDTRNTEAFF.

The J gene is TRBJ1-4, the V gene TRBV18; without DNA, the TCRdb call of TRBD1 cannot be checked. There are 15 residues in the CDR3. Germline CDR1 and CDR2: KGHSH and LQKENI. CDR3 amino acids: CASSSTGQGNEKLFF. Supplemented by reference TRBV18 and TRBJ1-4, the full variable domain reads NAGVMQNPRHLVRRRGQEARLRCSPMKGHSHVYWYRQLPEEGLKFMVYLQKENIIDESGMPKERFSAEFPKEGPSILRIQQVVRGDSAAYFCASSSTGQGNEKLFFGSGTQLSVL.

This sequence joins TRBV9 and TRBJ2-3; TCRdb's D call of TRBD2 is untestable without DNA. This CDR3 has 13 amino acids. Germline CDR1 SGDLS, CDR2 YYNGEE. CDR3 sequence reads: CASSVGTADTQYF.

The CDR3: CASSSPGTVSYEQYF. This chain uses TRBV7-9 with TRBJ2-7; TCRdb indicates TRBD1, and absent DNA this call remains unverified. Germline V gene lookup returns CDR1 SEHNR and CDR2 FQNEAQ (reference sequence). CDR3 length: 15 residues.

This chain links TRBV5-8 with TRBJ2-1; TCRdb lists TRBD1, though no DNA is available to test this call. Looked up from germline, CDR1 is SGHTS and CDR2 is YDEGEE. The CDR3 has 17 residues. Here the CDR3 reads CASNPQWGQGPYNEQFF.

CDR3 sequence reads: CATSDPSGPLGYEQFF. V is TRBV24-1 and J is TRBJ2-1; lacking DNA, the TRBD2 call made by TCRdb goes unchecked. Germline-derived CDR1 and CDR2 are KGHDR and SFDVKD. The CDR3 sequence is 16 residues long.

The genes are TRBV28 and TRBJ1-6. The CDR3 totals 14 residues. Germline V gene sequence: CDR1 MDHEN, CDR2 SYDVKM. The CDR3 region is CASSFSGINSPLHF.

V is TRBV18 and J is TRBJ1-2. The CDR3 consists of 16 residues. From germline, CDR1 is KGHSH and CDR2 LQKENI. Here the CDR3 reads CASSQMAPNRPYGYTF.

This chain uses TRBV10-1 with TRBJ2-2. The CDR3 is 14 amino acids. Germline CDR1 and CDR2: WNHNN and SYGVQD (reference sequence). The CDR3: CASRDSINTGELFF.

The gene calls are TRBV20-1 and TRBJ1-5. Germline V gene lookup returns CDR1 DFQATT and CDR2 SNEGSKA (reference sequence). The CDR3 is 14 amino acids. CDR3 sequence reads: CSARDRFSNQPQHF.

The rearrangement uses TRBV7-3 and TRBJ2-1; the TRBD2 assignment by TCRdb is unverifiable without DNA. There are 15 residues in the CDR3. From germline, CDR1 is SGHTA and CDR2 FQGTGA. CDR3 sequence: CASSSQLAGGNEQFF.